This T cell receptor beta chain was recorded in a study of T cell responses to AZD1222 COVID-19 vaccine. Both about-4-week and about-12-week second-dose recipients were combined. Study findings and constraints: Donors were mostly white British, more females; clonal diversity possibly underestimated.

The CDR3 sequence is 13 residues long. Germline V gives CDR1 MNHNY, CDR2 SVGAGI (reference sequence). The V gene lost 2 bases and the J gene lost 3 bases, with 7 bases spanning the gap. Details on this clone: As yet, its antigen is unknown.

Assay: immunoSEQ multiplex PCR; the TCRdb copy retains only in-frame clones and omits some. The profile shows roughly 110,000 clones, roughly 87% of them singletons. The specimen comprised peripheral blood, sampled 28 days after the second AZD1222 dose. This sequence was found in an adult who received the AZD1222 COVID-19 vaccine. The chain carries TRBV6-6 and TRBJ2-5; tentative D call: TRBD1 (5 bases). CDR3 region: CASSYAGKETQYF. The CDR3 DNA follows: TGTGCCAGCAGTTACGCAGGGAAAGAGACCCAGTACTTC.